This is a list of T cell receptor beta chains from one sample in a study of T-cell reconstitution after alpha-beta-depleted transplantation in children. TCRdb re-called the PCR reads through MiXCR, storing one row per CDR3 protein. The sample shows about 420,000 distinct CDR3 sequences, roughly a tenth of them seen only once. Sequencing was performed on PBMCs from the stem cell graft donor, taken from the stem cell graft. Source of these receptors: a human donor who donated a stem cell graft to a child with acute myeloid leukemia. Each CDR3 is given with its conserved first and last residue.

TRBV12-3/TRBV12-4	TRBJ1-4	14	CASSQGFGAGKLFF
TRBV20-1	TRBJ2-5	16	CSAMGGVESVQETQYF
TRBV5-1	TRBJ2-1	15	CASRFRDTSYNEQFF
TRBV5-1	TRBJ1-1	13	CASRGQDNTEAFF
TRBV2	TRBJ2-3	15	CASSRERGVPDTQYF
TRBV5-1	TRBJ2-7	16	CASSLVRDADSYEQYF
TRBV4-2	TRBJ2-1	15	CASSQDWRGGDEQFF
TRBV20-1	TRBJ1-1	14	CSAALDRSNTEAFF
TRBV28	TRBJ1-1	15	CASRPTLGINTEAFF
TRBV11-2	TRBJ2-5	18	CASSLFGSHPPGEETQYF
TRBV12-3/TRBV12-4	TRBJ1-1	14	CASSLTTGNTEAFF
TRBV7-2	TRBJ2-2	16	CASSPRTGLNTGELFF
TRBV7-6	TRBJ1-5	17	CASSLEGSGSSNQPQHF
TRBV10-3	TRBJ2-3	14	CASRGGVSTDTQYF